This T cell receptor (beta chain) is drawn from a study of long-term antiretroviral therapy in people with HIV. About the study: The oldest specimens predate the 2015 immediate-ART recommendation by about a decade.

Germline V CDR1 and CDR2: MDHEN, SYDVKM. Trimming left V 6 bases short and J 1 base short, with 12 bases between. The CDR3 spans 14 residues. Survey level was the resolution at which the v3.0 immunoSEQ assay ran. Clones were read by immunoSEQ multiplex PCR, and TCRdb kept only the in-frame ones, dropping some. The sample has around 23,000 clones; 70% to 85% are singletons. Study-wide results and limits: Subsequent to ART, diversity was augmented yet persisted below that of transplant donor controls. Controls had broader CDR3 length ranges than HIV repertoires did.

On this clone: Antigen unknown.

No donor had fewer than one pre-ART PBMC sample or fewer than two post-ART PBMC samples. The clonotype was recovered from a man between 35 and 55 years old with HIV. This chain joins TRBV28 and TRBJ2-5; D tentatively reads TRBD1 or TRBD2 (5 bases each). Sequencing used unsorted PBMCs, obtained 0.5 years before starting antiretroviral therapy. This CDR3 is CASSPLGTQETQYF. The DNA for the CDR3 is TGTGCCAGCAGCCCTCTTGGGACCCAAGAGACCCAGTACTTC.